What follows are 15 T cell receptor beta chains derived from one specimen sequenced in a study of CD8+ T cells in alopecia areata. cDNA reverse transcribed from extracted RNA served as the sequencing template. Here immunoSEQ multiplex PCR was the method, and the copy in TCRdb shows in-frame clones only, minus some. The sample lists 100,000 to 150,000 clones; less than 75% were seen once. Documented treatment: oral pan-JAK inhibitor, 5-10 mg twice daily. Sequencing was performed on CD8+ T cells sorted from blood, taken at week 4, from a patient treated with tofacitinib. These receptors were taken from a human donor with alopecia areata.

The chain joins TRBV30 to TRBJ1-5; the D is unclear. Germline V gene lookup returns CDR1 GTSNPN and CDR2 SVGIG (reference sequence). The ends were cut back, 0 bases at V and 1 base at J, with 4 bases in the middle. The CDR3 sequence is 13 residues long. The CDR3 bases are TGTGCCTGGAGTGTCCGAAGCAATCAGCCCCAGCATTTT. This translates into CAWSVRSNQPQHF.

The chain has TRBV27 and TRBJ2-7; 9 bases agree with TRBD1. The CDR3 spans 15 residues. J gave up 2 bases and V 8 bases, and 10 bases lay outside the gene matches. In germline, CDR1 is MNHEY, CDR2 SMNVEV (reference sequence). The CDR3 DNA reads as TGTGCCAGCCGCCCCGGACAGGGGCGCGCCTACGAGCAGTACTTC. Amino acid sequence: CASRPGQGRAYEQYF.

The V gene is TRBV29-1, the J gene TRBJ2-7; 7 bases match TRBD1. The CDR3 extends over 13 amino acids. Losses at the gene ends were 6 bases for V and 0 bases for J; bases not matched to a gene: 5. Germline V gives CDR1 SQVTM, CDR2 ANQGSEA. CDR3 sequence (DNA): TGCAGCGTGACGACAGGGAACTCCTACGAGCAGTACTTC. Translation: CSVTTGNSYEQYF.

This clone has a handful of counts. The chain combines TRBV7-9 with TRBJ1-1; D not resolved. The CDR3 totals 15 residues. CDR1 is SEHNR and CDR2 is FQNEAQ in the germline V gene (reference sequence). V was trimmed by 5 bases and J by 11 bases, leaving 24 bases between them. This CDR3 reads CASSPSSRFVEEAFF. The CDR3 DNA reads TGTGCCAGCAGCCCAAGTTCCCGTTTTGTCGAAGAGGCTTTCTTT.

Written as DNA, the CDR3 is TGTGCCAGCAGTCGTACAGAAGCCCTCTACGAGCAGTACTTC. Its protein is CASSRTEALYEQYF. The rearrangement links TRBV2 to TRBJ2-7; no firm D call. The CDR3 runs to 14 residues. Germline V CDR1 and CDR2: SNHLY, FYNNEI. V lost 5 bases and J lost 3, with 14 bases in between.

This clone came up a few times. The sample carries other DNA sequences with the same CDR3. This chain links TRBV30 with TRBJ2-2, with D unresolved. This CDR3 is 14 amino acids long. V was trimmed by 0 bases and J by 2 bases, leaving 7 bases between them. Germline CDR1 GTSNPN, CDR2 SVGIG (reference sequence). The CDR3 loop is CAWSVSLNTGELFF. The CDR3 DNA reads TGTGCCTGGAGTGTCAGCTTAAACACCGGGGAGCTGTTTTTT.

Regarding this clone: The junction differs from germline at one of its ends, possibly a read error. The chain combines TRBV29-1 with TRBJ1-2, with a possible D match to TRBD1 (5 bases). The V gene's germline CDR1 is SQVTM and CDR2 ANQGSEA. The length of the CDR3 is 12 residues. CDR3 residues: CSVRDVDYDYTF. In nucleotides, the CDR3 is TGCAGCGTCAGGGACGTCGACTATGACTACACCTTC.

The chain couples TRBV15 to TRBJ2-5, with 8 positions matching TRBD2. The CDR3 has 13 residues. CDR1 LNHNV and CDR2 YYDKDF come from the germline V gene (reference sequence). With V trimmed by 6 bases and J by 4 bases, 4 bases remained unmatched. The CDR3 loop is CATRGAGGETQYF. DNA of the CDR3: TGTGCCACCAGGGGGGCGGGAGGAGAGACCCAGTACTTC.

This clone appeared a few times. This sequence joins TRBV29-1 and TRBJ1-1; 7 bases are a match to TRBD1. With 7 bases clipped from V and 0 bases from J, the junction kept 2 bases outside the gene matches. Germline CDR1 SQVTM, CDR2 ANQGSEA. This CDR3 contains 12 residues. The CDR3: CSAQGLNTEAFF. CDR3 DNA sequence: TGCAGCGCACAGGGGCTGAACACTGAAGCTTTCTTT.

The chain recombines TRBV7-9 with TRBJ2-5; no clear D gene. The CDR3 totals 13 residues. Trimming left V 6 bases short and J 1 base short, with 9 bases between. Germline V CDR1 and CDR2: SEHNR, FQNEAQ (reference sequence). CDR3 nucleotides: TGTGCCAGCAGTTGGGGTCGCCAAGAGACCCAGTACTTC. It yields the protein CASSWGRQETQYF.

With respect to this clone: This CDR3 is also generated by other DNA sequences in the sample. J is TRBJ1-1 and V is TRBV30; no definite D call. Germline V gene data show CDR1 as GTSNPN and CDR2 as SVGIG (reference sequence). With 0 bases removed from V and 1 base from J, the gap between germline ends came to 6 bases. CDR3 size: 13 residues. The CDR3 DNA sequence: TGTGCCTGGAGTGTGGAAGGGAACACTGAAGCTTTCTTT. This encodes CAWSVEGNTEAFF. The full variable domain, completed using reference TRBV30 and TRBJ1-1, is SQTIHQWPATLVQPVGSPLSLECTVEGTSNPNLYWYRQAAGRGLQLLFYSVGIGQISSEVPQNLSASRPQDRQFILSSKKLLLSDSGFYLCAWSVEGNTEAFFGQGTRLTVV.

This clone has a handful of counts. The chain joins TRBV30 to TRBJ2-7; D is perhaps TRBD1 (6 bases). The CDR3 consists of 14 residues. Germline-derived CDR1 and CDR2 are GTSNPN and SVGIG (reference sequence). Trimming pared 0 bases from V and 4 bases from J, leaving 13 bases between. Here the CDR3 reads CAWSVSDRLYEQYF. In DNA form, the CDR3 reads TGTGCCTGGAGTGTATCGGACAGACTATACGAGCAGTACTTC.

The chain carries TRBV19 and TRBJ2-7; TRBD1 aligns across 8 bases. The CDR3 consists of 14 residues. Per the germline V gene, CDR1 is LNHDA and CDR2 is SQIVND (reference sequence). The V segment lost 0 bases and the J segment 11 bases; nucleotides outside the gene matches: 9. The CDR3 bases are TGTGCCAGTAGTATAGATCCCATACAGGGGGAGAAGTACTTC. It specifies CASSIDPIQGEKYF.

In its sample, this clone was seen a few times. The junction shows a germline mismatch at one end, possibly a read error. The V and J genes are TRBV29-1 and TRBJ2-5, with 8 bases lining up with TRBD1. CDR1 and CDR2 (germline): SQVTM, ANQGSEA. The CDR3 length is 17 residues. CDR3 sequence: CSVEARTGSDYQGTQYF. CDR3 coding DNA: TGCAGCGTTGAAGCCCGGACAGGGAGCGACTACCAAGGGACCCAGTACTTC.

V is TRBV5-6 and J is TRBJ1-1, with 7 positions matching TRBD1. The germline V gene encodes CDR1 SGHDT and CDR2 YYEEEE. The junction had 6 bases not matched to a gene; V was cut back by 4 bases and J by 6 bases. This CDR3 contains 13 residues. The CDR3 nucleotides are TGTGCCAGCAGCCCACAGGGGACGCCTGAAGCTTTCTTT. Its translation is CASSPQGTPEAFF. Variable domain in full (rest from reference TRBV5-6 and TRBJ1-1): DAGVTQSPTHLIKTRGQQVTLRCSPKSGHDTVSWYQQALGQGPQFIFQYYEEEERQRGNFPDRFSGHQFPNYSSELNVNALLLGDSALYLCASSPQGTPEAFFGQGTRLTVV.